This is a list of T cell receptor beta chains from one sample in a study of neoadjuvant nivolumab and ipilimumab in lung cancer. Data came from immunoSEQ multiplex PCR; TCRdb stores just in-frame clones and leaves some out. Of fewer than 35,000 clones listed, 90% were seen once; the top ten hold almost 5%. The source material was peripheral blood, sampled after neoadjuvant nivolumab, alone or with ipilimumab, at or shortly before surgery. Receptors were obtained from an adult with non-small cell lung cancer. The CDR3 runs from the conserved cysteine through the conserved F or W. The order of the fields is J gene, clone size, D gene, V gene, CDR3 DNA, CDR3 protein. A D gene is named only where the DNA matches it firmly. Size values are once, few and many counts, or a class for expanded clones, and some rows have none.

TRBJ1-2 | - | - | TRBV6-5 | TGTGCCAGCAGTTACTCGATCTCCGGGGGCAGCTATGGCTACACCTTC | CASSYSISGGSYGYTF
TRBJ2-7 | - | - | TRBV7-8 | TGTGCCAGCAGCCTCGGGACTGCGTCCTACGAGCAGTACTTC | CASSLGTASYEQYF
TRBJ2-5 | - | - | TRBV9 | TGTGCCAGCAGCGTAGTGGAGGGGGAGACCCAGTACTTC | CASSVVEGETQYF
TRBJ2-3 | - | TRBD2 | TRBV9 | TGTGCCAGCAGCGTAGGGCTAGCGGGGGGGACGCAGTATTTT | CASSVGLAGGTQYF
TRBJ1-1 | - | TRBD1 | TRBV18 | TGTGCCAGCAGACAGGGGAACACTGAAGCTTTCTTT | CASRQGNTEAFF
TRBJ1-2 | - | - | TRBV7-9 | TGTGCCAGCAGCTTAGGAGCTTCTAACTATGGCTACACCTTC | CASSLGASNYGYTF
TRBJ2-7 | - | TRBD2 | TRBV5-1 | TGCGCCAGCAGCGCCGCCCCTAGCGGGGCTTTGAGCGAGCAGTACTTC | CASSAAPSGALSEQYF
TRBJ1-2 | - | - | TRBV10-2 | TGCGCCAGCTCTAGGACGGCGTATGGCTACACCTTC | CASSRTAYGYTF
TRBJ2-5 | - | - | TRBV6-1 | TGTGCCAGCAGTGAAGGCCGAAGGGCCACAGGACGAGAGACCCAGTACTTC | CASSEGRRATGRETQYF
TRBJ1-2 | - | - | TRBV28 | TGTGCCAGCAGTTGGGAGGAAGGCTACACCTTC | CASSWEEGYTF
TRBJ1-1 | - | TRBD1 | TRBV19 | TGTGCCAGTAGTATAGTACAGGGGGCGACGAACACTGAAGCTTTCTTT | CASSIVQGATNTEAFF
TRBJ2-7 | - | TRBD1 | TRBV6-5 | TGTGCCAGCACGACAGGGAGCTCCTACGAGCAGTACTTC | CASTTGSSYEQYF
TRBJ1-1 | few | TRBD1 | TRBV2 | TGTGCCAGCAACCAGGGGGCGAACACTGAAGCTTTCTTT | CASNQGANTEAFF
TRBJ1-1 | - | - | TRBV10-2 | TGCGCCTGTACAGGGCCCTTGAACACTGAAGCTTTCTTT | CACTGPLNTEAFF
TRBJ1-2 | - | - | TRBV29-1 | TGCAGCGTTGGAATCCGGGACAACTATGGCTACACCTTC | CSVGIRDNYGYTF
TRBJ1-6 | once | - | TRBV5-5 | TGTGCCAGCAGCTTACTGGGACGGTTCTATAATTCACCCCTCCACTTT | CASSLLGRFYNSPLHF
TRBJ2-7 | few | TRBD1 | TRBV2 | TGTGCCAGCAGTGTCCCGGGACAGATTTCTGACGAGCAGTACTTC | CASSVPGQISDEQYF
TRBJ2-1 | few | TRBD1 | TRBV2 | TGTGCCAGCAGTGCACAGGGACAGGCAGGGTCCGAGCAGTTCTTC | CASSAQGQAGSEQFF
TRBJ2-3 | - | - | TRBV5-8 | TGTGCCAGCAGCTTGTTGGCAACCAGCACAGATACGCAGTATTTT | CASSLLATSTDTQYF
TRBJ1-2 | - | TRBD1 | TRBV6-1 | TGTGCCAGCAGTGTCTCGGGACAGGGGGCTAACTATGGCTACACCTTC | CASSVSGQGANYGYTF
TRBJ1-6 | - | - | TRBV5-6 | TGTGCCAGCAGCCCCCGGGGCTCCTATAATTCACCCCTCCACTTT | CASSPRGSYNSPLHF